These 28 T cell receptor beta chains were all obtained from the same sample, sequenced in a study of T-cell reconstitution after alpha-beta-depleted transplantation in children. Unique molecular identifiers were incorporated during preparation of the TCRbeta library. TCRdb reprocessed the PCR reads via MiXCR and lists one record per CDR3 protein. The sample lists 600,000 to 700,000 distinct CDR3 sequences, 15% to 20% seen once, with around 0.96% in the top ten. The source was PBMCs from the stem cell graft donor, collected from the stem cell graft. These receptors all stem from a human donor who donated a stem cell graft to a child with acute myeloid leukemia.

This clonotype has a count of ten or more. The V gene is TRBV7-2, the J gene TRBJ2-7; tentative D call: TRBD1 (7 bases). CDR1 is SGHTA and CDR2 is FQGNSA in the germline V gene. With 5 bases removed from V and 3 bases from J, the gap between germline ends came to 11 bases. The CDR3 is 13 residues long. The chain's CDR3 is CASSTQGGYEQYF. The CDR3 DNA reads TGTGCCAGCAGCACGCAGGGGGGCTACGAGCAGTACTTC.

In its sample, this clonotype was seen many times. The V call is TRBV20-1, the J call TRBJ1-6, with D perhaps TRBD1 (6 bases). V was cut by 2 bases and J by 16 bases, with 15 bases left in between. This CDR3 comprises 12 residues. Germline V gene data show CDR1 as DFQATT and CDR2 as SNEGSKA (reference sequence). The CDR3 sequence: CSARTQGLTLHF. CDR3 in DNA: TGCAGTGCTAGAACACAGGGCCTTACTCTCCACTTT.

This clonotype was observed many times. V and J are TRBV20-1 and TRBJ2-1, with a tentative D call TRBD1 (6 bases). The CDR3 loop spans 15 amino acids. The germline V gene encodes CDR1 DFQATT and CDR2 SNEGSKA (reference sequence). Trimming removed 0 bases from V and 6 bases from J, with 15 bases in between. Here the CDR3 DNA reads TGCAGTGCTAGAGACCCCCGGACAGAAGCCAATGAGCAGTTCTTC. It is translated as CSARDPRTEANEQFF.

This clonotype has more than one count but fewer than ten. The CDR3: CATEGVELETQYF. The CDR3 region has the DNA TGTGCCACCGAGGGTGTGGAGCTAGAGACCCAGTACTTC. V usage is TRBV24-1 and J usage is TRBJ2-5; tentatively, D is TRBD2 (5 bases). The CDR3 is made up of 13 amino acids. The germline CDR1 and CDR2 sequences are KGHDR and SFDVKD. V was trimmed by 9 bases and J by 4 bases, leaving 14 bases between them.

The chain combines TRBV12-3 or TRBV12-4 with TRBJ2-1; 7 bases align to TRBD1. CDR3 length equals 14 residues. The trim removed 7 bases at V and 0 bases at J, leaving 3 bases unmatched. CDR3: CASNRQGSYNEQFF. CDR3 sequence (DNA): TGTGCCAGCAACAGACAGGGCTCCTACAATGAGCAGTTCTTC.

This clonotype occurred many times. The chain links TRBV20-1 to TRBJ2-7; 9 bases line up with TRBD1. The CDR3 is 16 residues long. The J segment lost 4 bases and the V segment lost 5 bases, leaving 15 bases of the junction unmatched. In germline, CDR1 is DFQATT, CDR2 SNEGSKA (reference sequence). CDR3 region: CSAWGPTGGRGYEQYF. As DNA, the CDR3 is TGCAGTGCTTGGGGCCCCACAGGGGGCAGGGGATACGAGCAGTACTTC.

Of note for this clonotype: This may stem from a read error, because a much larger clone lies one nucleotide away. The V call is TRBV20-1, the J call TRBJ1-6; 7 nucleotides agree with TRBD1. Germline V gene data show CDR1 as DFQATT and CDR2 as SNEGSKA (reference sequence). CDR3 length: 14 amino acids. V dropped 4 bases and J dropped 0; count of bases not matched to a gene: 0. Here the CDR3 DNA reads TGCAGTGCTACAGGGGGCTCCTATAATTCACCCCTCCACTTT. As protein: CSATGGSYNSPLHF.

Comments on this clonotype: A clone one base away is much larger, so this may be a read error. A read error is likely, as this CDR3 ends without the conserved phenylalanine or tryptophan. J is TRBJ1-5 and V is TRBV20-1, with unresolved D. Trimming stripped 1 base from V and 1 base from J, with 8 bases between. There are 14 residues in the CDR3. CDR1 and CDR2 from the germline V gene are DFQATT and SNEGSKA (reference sequence). As DNA, the CDR3 is TGCAGTGCTAGAGGGCCGATAAGCAATCAGCCCCAGCATTAT. Translating it yields CSARGPISNQPQHY.

The genes are TRBV12-3 or TRBV12-4 and TRBJ2-7; 7 bases match TRBD1. The CDR3 consists of 15 residues. Trimming took 5 bases from V and 1 from J; bases not matched to a gene: 8. The CDR3 DNA reads as TGTGCCAGCAGTCTCAATCTCAGGGGGTCCTACGAGCAGTACTTC. Encoded protein: CASSLNLRGSYEQYF.

This clonotype was observed many times. This chain joins TRBV29-1 and TRBJ1-1; unclear D gene. The germline V and J ends were trimmed by 3 bases and 0 bases, with 11 bases remaining between them. CDR3 length: 14 residues. Germline loops: CDR1 SQVTM, CDR2 ANQGSEA. The chain's CDR3 is CSVDLELLNTEAFF. CDR3 nucleotide sequence: TGCAGCGTTGACCTTGAGCTATTGAACACTGAAGCTTTCTTT. Full variable domain (remainder filled in from reference TRBV29-1 and TRBJ1-1): SAVISQKPSRDICQRGTSLTIQCQVDSQVTMMFWYRQQPGQSLTLIATANQGSEATYESGFVIDKFPISRPNLTFSTLTVSNMSPEDSSIYLCSVDLELLNTEAFFGQGTRLTVV.

Only a few counts were recorded for this clonotype. The chain joins TRBV9 to TRBJ2-5; TRBD2 is a possible D gene (5 bases). Trimming pared 0 bases from V and 3 bases from J, leaving 6 bases between. The CDR3 loop spans 13 amino acids. Per the germline V gene, CDR1 is SGDLS and CDR2 is YYNGEE. The chain's CDR3 is CASSVELEETQYF. The CDR3 DNA is TGTGCCAGCAGCGTAGAACTAGAAGAGACCCAGTACTTC.

The chain carries TRBV12-3 or TRBV12-4 and TRBJ2-7, with TRBD2 matching 8 bases. The V and J ends lost 5 bases and 3 bases, in that order; junction bases with no gene match: 6. CDR3 length: 14 amino acids. The CDR3 loop reads CASSEAGALYEQYF. DNA for the CDR3: TGTGCCAGCAGTGAAGCGGGGGCCCTCTACGAGCAGTACTTC.

This clonotype was found a few times. The V and J genes are TRBV21-1 and TRBJ1-5; TRBD1, the table's D call, lacks a check against the DNA. TRBV21-1 is assigned pseudogene status. The CDR3 consists of 16 residues. The CDR3 is CASSREGTLSNQPQHF. For the CDR3, the DNA is TGTGCCAGCAGCAGAGAGGGGACACTTAGCAATCAGCCCCAGCATTTT.

Turning to this clonotype: It may be a read error: a sequence one base away is much more abundant. This chain connects TRBV20-1 to TRBJ1-5; no clear D gene. V shed 3 bases and J shed 3 bases, with 9 bases lying between them. Germline CDR1 is DFQATT and CDR2 is SNEGSKA (reference sequence). The length of the CDR3 is 13 residues. The CDR3 DNA reads TGCAGTGCTAGGTCCGTGCCCAATCAGCCCCAGCATTTT. It encodes CSARSVPNQPQHF.

A few counts support this clonotype. This rearrangement joins TRBV5-6 to TRBJ2-7; D perhaps matches TRBD1 (5 bases). Trimming removed 4 bases from V and 7 bases from J, with 15 bases in between. This CDR3 is built from 13 residues. From germline, CDR1 is SGHDT and CDR2 YYEEEE. CDR3 sequence (DNA): TGTGCCAGCAGCCAGGGAACCCTGGGGGAGCAGTACTTC. As protein: CASSQGTLGEQYF.

There are a few counts of this clonotype. The junction differs from germline at one of its ends, possibly a read error. The V and J genes are TRBV20-1 and TRBJ2-5; D possibly matches TRBD1 or TRBD2 (6 bases each). In germline, CDR1 is DFQATT, CDR2 SNEGSKA (reference sequence). The CDR3 has 17 amino acids. This CDR3 reads CCARGGNPGLRGETQYF. CDR3 in DNA: TGCTGTGCTAGAGGGGGGAACCCGGGACTTCGGGGGGAGACCCAGTACTTC.

The chain links TRBV10-3 to TRBJ2-7; D not certain. The ends were cut back, 3 bases at V and 6 bases at J, with 12 bases in the middle. The germline gives CDR1 ENHRY, CDR2 SYGVKD. The CDR3 totals 13 residues. CDR3 in amino acids: CAISEDFVGEQYF. The CDR3 coding sequence is TGTGCCATCAGTGAAGACTTCGTGGGCGAGCAGTACTTC.

This clonotype has ten or more counts. CDR3 sequence (DNA): TGCAGTGCTAGTTTCAACAGGGGGCTTGAAGAAGCTTTCTTT. Residues: CSASFNRGLEEAFF. This chain joins TRBV20-1 and TRBJ1-1; 9 bases agree with TRBD1. The CDR3 covers 14 residues. V lost 3 bases, J lost 8 bases, and 10 bases stayed unmatched. Germline CDR1 and CDR2: DFQATT and SNEGSKA (reference sequence).

This clonotype was picked up one time. This clone may be a read error of a much larger clone one base away. CDR3 amino acids: CSARQGGRGAFF. The CDR3 nucleotides read TGCAGTGCTAGGCAAGGGGGTCGGGGGGCTTTCTTT. The rearrangement links TRBV20-1 to TRBJ1-1; perhaps TRBD1 as D (6 bases). CDR3 size: 12 residues. V lost 3 bases to trimming and J lost 11 bases, with 16 bases between them. Germline V CDR1 and CDR2: DFQATT, SNEGSKA (reference sequence).

The table lists this clonotype with many counts. This chain connects TRBV6-5 to TRBJ1-1; weak D call: TRBD1 (6 bases). The germline CDR1 and CDR2 sequences are MNHEY and SVGAGI. Between the trimmed V and J ends, which lost 6 bases and 1 base, there was a span of 18 bases. The CDR3 runs to 16 residues. DNA for the CDR3: TGTGCCAGCAGCCGTCTAGCCCTGGGACAGAACACTGAAGCTTTCTTT. This translates into CASSRLALGQNTEAFF.

Comments on this clonotype: This may be a read error, as it is one base from a much larger clone. The chain links TRBV20-1 to TRBJ1-4; the D gene is possibly TRBD1 (5 bases). V dropped 0 bases and J dropped 8 bases, with 13 bases sitting between them. The CDR3 contains 14 residues. Germline CDR1 reads DFQATT; CDR2 reads SNEGSKA (reference sequence). CDR3 region: CSARDGGNEEKLFF. The CDR3 DNA follows: TGCAGTGCTAGAGACGGGGGGAACGAAGAAAAACTGTTTTTT.

The chain couples TRBV12-3 or TRBV12-4 to TRBJ2-3, with 8 bases matching TRBD2. The junction had 18 bases not matched to a gene; V was cut back by 7 bases and J by 6 bases. There are 17 residues in the CDR3. The CDR3: CASTPGLALRAHDTQYF. The CDR3 DNA follows: TGTGCCAGCACCCCCGGACTAGCCCTTCGTGCACACGATACGCAGTATTTT.

CDR3 amino acids: CASSFWAQNTGELFF. CDR3 nucleotides: TGTGCCAGCAGTTTTTGGGCCCAGAACACCGGGGAGCTGTTTTTT. The genes are TRBV28 and TRBJ2-2; D gene ambiguous. Germline lookup yields CDR1 MDHEN and CDR2 SYDVKM. The length of the CDR3 is 15 residues. The V end was cut by 3 bases, the J end by 1 base, with 9 bases between.

This clonotype was seen more than once but under ten times. The genes are TRBV29-1 and TRBJ1-5; tentatively, D is TRBD1 (5 bases). The V end was cut by 7 bases, the J end by 4 bases, with 17 bases between. The CDR3 is 14 residues long. From germline, CDR1 is SQVTM and CDR2 ANQGSEA. The CDR3, as DNA: TGCAGCGCTTCCTTGACAGAGAGTAATCAGCCCCAGCATTTT. Amino acid sequence: CSASLTESNQPQHF. Looking up the rest from reference TRBV29-1 and TRBJ1-5 gives the full variable domain: SAVISQKPSRDICQRGTSLTIQCQVDSQVTMMFWYRQQPGQSLTLIATANQGSEATYESGFVIDKFPISRPNLTFSTLTVSNMSPEDSSIYLCSASLTESNQPQHFGDGTRLSIL.

This clonotype was picked up many times. The chain carries TRBV24-1 and TRBJ1-5; D is unresolved. V lost 1 base to trimming and J lost 1 base, with 4 bases between them. The CDR3 has 14 amino acids. Germline CDR1 is KGHDR and CDR2 is SFDVKD. CDR3 sequence (DNA): TGTGCCACCAGTGATTTATTGAGCAATCAGCCCCAGCATTTT. This sequence encodes CATSDLLSNQPQHF.

This clonotype occurred many times. The chain has TRBV29-1 and TRBJ1-3, with no clear D. CDR1 SQVTM and CDR2 ANQGSEA come from the germline V gene. Trimming cost V 4 bases and J 1 base, with 8 bases left between them. The CDR3 totals 13 residues. CDR3 coding DNA: TGCAGCGTTGTTGTGGGATCTGGAAACACCATATATTTT. Translated: CSVVVGSGNTIYF.

A few counts support this clonotype. This chain uses TRBV5-1 with TRBJ2-3, with TRBD2 matching over 14 bases. CDR3 length equals 16 residues. V lost 7 bases to trimming and J lost 2 bases; unmatched junction nucleotides: 6. Germline V CDR1 and CDR2: SGHRS, YFSETQ. The CDR3 bases are TGCGCCAGCCTCGGGGGACTAGCGGGGGACACAGATACGCAGTATTTT. Translating it yields CASLGGLAGDTDTQYF.

This clonotype was counted at least ten times. The chain carries TRBV7-2 and TRBJ2-7; the D gene could be TRBD1 or TRBD2 (5 bases each). The CDR3 has 15 residues. V shed 3 bases and J shed 3 bases, with 15 bases lying between them. The germline V gene has CDR1 SGHTA and CDR2 FQGNSA. CDR3 loop: CASSLTGTANYEQYF. In nucleotides, the CDR3 is TGTGCCAGCAGCTTGACCGGGACGGCGAACTACGAGCAGTACTTC.